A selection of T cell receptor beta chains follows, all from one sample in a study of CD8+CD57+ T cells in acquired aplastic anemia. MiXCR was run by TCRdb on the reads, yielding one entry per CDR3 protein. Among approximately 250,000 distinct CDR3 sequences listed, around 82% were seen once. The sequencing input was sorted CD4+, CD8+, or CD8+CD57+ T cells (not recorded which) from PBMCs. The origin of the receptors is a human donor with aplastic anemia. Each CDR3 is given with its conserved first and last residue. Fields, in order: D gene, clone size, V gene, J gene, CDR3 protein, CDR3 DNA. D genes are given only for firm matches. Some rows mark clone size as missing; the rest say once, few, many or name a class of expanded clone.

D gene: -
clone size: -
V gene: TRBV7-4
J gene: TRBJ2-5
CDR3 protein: CASSTGTMEPEYF
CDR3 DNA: TGTGCCAGCAGCACCGGGACCATGGAGCCCGAGTACTTC

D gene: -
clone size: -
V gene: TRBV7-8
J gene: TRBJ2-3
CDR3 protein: CASSFAAGRDTLYF
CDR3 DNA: TGTGCCAGCAGCTTTGCGGCAGGTCGGGATACGCTGTATTTT

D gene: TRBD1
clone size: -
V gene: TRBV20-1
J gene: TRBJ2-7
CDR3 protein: CSAGRDRGYEQYF
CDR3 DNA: TGCAGTGCTGGCCGGGACAGGGGTTACGAGCAGTACTTC

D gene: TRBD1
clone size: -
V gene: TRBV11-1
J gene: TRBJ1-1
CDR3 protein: CASSRQGATEAFF
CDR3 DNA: TGTGCCAGCAGCCGACAGGGGGCGACTGAAGCTTTCTTT

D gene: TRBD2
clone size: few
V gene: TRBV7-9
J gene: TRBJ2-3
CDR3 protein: CASGGADTQYF
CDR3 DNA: TGTGCCAGCGGGGGGGCAGATACGCAGTATTTT

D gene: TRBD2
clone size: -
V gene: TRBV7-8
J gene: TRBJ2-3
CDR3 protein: CASGVAGTPATHF
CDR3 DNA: TGTGCCAGCGGCGTAGCGGGCACACCTGCGACGCATTTT

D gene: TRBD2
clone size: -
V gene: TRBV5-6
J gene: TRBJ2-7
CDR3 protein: CASSFGGRPYAQYF
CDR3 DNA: TGTGCCAGCAGCTTCGGCGGGAGACCATACGCGCAGTACTTC

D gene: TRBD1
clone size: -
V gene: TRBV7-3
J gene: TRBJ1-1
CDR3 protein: CASSSSGTGGETQFF
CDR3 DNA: TGTGCCAGCAGTTCTAGTGGGACAGGGGGAGAGACCCAGTTCTTT

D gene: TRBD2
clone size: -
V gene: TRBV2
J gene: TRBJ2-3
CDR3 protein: CASGEGGGRTDTQYF
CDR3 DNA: TGTGCCAGCGGGGAGGGCGGGGGGCGCACAGATACGCAGTATTTT

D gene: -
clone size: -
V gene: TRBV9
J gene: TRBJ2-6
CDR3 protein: CASSLGGRYGGNILTF
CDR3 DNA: TGTGCCAGCAGCTTAGGGGGTCGATACGGAGGAAACATCCTGACTTTC

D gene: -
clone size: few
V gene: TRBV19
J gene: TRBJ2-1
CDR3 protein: CASSIASGAYNGQFF
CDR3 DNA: TGTGCCAGTAGTATAGCAAGCGGCGCCTACAATGGCCAGTTCTTC

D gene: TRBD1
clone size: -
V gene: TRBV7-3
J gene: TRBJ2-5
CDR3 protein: CAGQGTRETEDF
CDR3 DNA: TGTGCCGGACAGGGGACCAGGGAGACCGAAGACTTC

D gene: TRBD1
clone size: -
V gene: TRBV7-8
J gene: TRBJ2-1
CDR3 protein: CASSFHPDGTGTSSNEQFF
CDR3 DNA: TGTGCCAGCAGCTTTCATCCAGACGGGACAGGGACTTCTTCCAATGAGCAGTTCTTC

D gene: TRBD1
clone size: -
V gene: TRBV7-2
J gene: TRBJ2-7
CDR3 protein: CASSSPGQTGYEQYF
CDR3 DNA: TGTGCCAGCAGCTCACCGGGACAGACAGGCTACGAGCAGTACTTC

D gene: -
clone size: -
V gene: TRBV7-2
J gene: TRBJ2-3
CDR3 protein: CASSFHPDRTALYF
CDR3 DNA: TGTGCCAGCAGCTTTCATCCAGACCGGACAGCGCTTTACTTT

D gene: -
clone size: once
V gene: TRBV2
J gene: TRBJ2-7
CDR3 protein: CASSVLGRVLYEQYF
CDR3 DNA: TGTGCCAGCAGTGTGCTAGGGCGAGTACTCTACGAGCAGTACTTC

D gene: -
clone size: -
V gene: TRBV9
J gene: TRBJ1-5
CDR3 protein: CASSLGTSGDTQHF
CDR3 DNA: TGTGCCAGCAGCCTCGGGACAAGCGGAGACACGCAGCATTTT

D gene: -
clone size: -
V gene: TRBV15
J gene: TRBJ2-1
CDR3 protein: CASSRGAVHEQFF
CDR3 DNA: TGTGCCAGCAGCAGAGGGGCGGTCCATGAGCAGTTCTTC

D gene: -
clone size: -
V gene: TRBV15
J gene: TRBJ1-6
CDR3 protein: CATSRDWPQNSPLHF
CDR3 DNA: TGTGCCACCAGCAGAGATTGGCCTCAAAATTCACCCCTCCACTTT

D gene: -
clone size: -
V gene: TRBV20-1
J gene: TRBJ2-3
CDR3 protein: CSASGGTDTQYF
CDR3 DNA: TGCAGTGCTAGCGGGGGCACAGATACGCAGTATTTT

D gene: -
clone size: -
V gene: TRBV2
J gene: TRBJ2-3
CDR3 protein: CASTGDRTDTQYF
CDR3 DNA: TGCGCCAGCACAGGCGATCGCACAGATACGCAGTATTTT

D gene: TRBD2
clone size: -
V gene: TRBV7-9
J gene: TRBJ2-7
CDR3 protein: CASSFQGRGGADEQYF
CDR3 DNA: TGTGCCAGCAGCTTTCAAGGCCGCGGGGGGGCCGATGAGCAGTACTTC

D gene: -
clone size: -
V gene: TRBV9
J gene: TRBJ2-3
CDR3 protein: CASSVASDPHTQYF
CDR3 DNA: TGTGCCAGCAGCGTAGCGTCAGATCCGCATACTCAGTATTTT

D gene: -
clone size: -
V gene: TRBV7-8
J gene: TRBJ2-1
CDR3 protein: CASSLARGPYTEHFF
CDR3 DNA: TGTGCCAGCAGCTTAGCGAGAGGACCCTACACTGAGCATTTCTTC

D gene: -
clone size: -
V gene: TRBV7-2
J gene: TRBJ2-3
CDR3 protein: CASSAGSGSPLDLQYF
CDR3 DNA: TGTGCCAGCAGCGCAGGTTCGGGGTCACCCCTCGACTTGCAGTATTTT

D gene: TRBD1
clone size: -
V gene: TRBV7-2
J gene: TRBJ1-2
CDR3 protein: CASSWRQGSNYGGYTF
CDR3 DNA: TGTGCCAGCAGCTGGCGACAGGGCTCAAACTATGGCGGCTACACCTTC

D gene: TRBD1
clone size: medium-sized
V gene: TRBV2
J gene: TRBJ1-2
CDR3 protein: CASSAGTGSYGYTF
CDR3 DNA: TGTGCCAGCAGCGCCGGGACAGGTAGTTATGGCTACACCTTC

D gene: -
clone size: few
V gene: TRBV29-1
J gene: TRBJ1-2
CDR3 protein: CSVGELLSYGYTF
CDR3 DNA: TGCAGCGTTGGGGAGCTCCTGAGCTATGGCTACACCTTC

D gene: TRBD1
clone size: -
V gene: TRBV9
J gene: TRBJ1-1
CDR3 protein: CASSVASGGSTEAFF
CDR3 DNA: TGTGCCAGCAGCGTAGCATCAGGGGGGAGCACTGAAGCTTTCTTT

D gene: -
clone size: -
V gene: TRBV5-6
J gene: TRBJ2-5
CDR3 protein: CASSLGDSPGWETQYF
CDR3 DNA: TGTGCCAGCAGCTTGGGTGACAGCCCTGGCTGGGAGACCCAGTACTTC

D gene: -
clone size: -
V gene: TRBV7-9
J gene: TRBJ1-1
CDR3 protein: CAYSVALTENTEAFF
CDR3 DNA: TGTGCCTACAGCGTAGCTCTGACAGAGAACACTGAAGCTTTCTTT

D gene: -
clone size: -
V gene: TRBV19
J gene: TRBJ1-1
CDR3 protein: CASSLALAGYNEDFF
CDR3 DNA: TGTGCCAGTAGTTTAGCTCTGGCAGGCTACAATGAGGATTTCTTT

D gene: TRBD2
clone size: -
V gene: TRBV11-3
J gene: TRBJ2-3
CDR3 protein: CASSFSGTNTQYF
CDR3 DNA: TGTGCCAGCAGCTTTAGCGGGACGAATACGCAGTATTTT

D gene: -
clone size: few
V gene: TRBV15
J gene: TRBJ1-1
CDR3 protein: CATSGIQRTGRAEAFF
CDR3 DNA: TGTGCCACCAGCGGAATTCAAAGGACGGGACGTGCTGAAGCTTTCTTT

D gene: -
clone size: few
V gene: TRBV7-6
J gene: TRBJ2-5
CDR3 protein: CASSSTTGREAFFF
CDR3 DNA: TGTGCCAGCAGCTCCACTACGGGGAGAGAAGCTTTCTTCTTC

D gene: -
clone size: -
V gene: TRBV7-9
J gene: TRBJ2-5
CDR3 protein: CATSWASEQLTQPF
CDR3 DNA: TGTGCCACCTCCTGGGCGAGTGAGCAGTTGACCCAGCCATTC

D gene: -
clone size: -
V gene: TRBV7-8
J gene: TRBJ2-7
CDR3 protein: CASSLEGGHQAYDQYF
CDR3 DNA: TGTGCCAGCAGCTTAGAGGGGGGACACCAAGCTTACGATCAGTACTTC

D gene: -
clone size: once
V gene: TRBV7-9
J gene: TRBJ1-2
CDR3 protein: CASSLETETYGYTF
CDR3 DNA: TGTGCCAGCAGCTTAGAGACGGAAACCTATGGCTACACCTTC

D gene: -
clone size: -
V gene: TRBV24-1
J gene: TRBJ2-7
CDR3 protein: CATSDRNYEQYF
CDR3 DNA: TGTGCCACCAGTGACAGAAACTACGAGCAGTACTTC

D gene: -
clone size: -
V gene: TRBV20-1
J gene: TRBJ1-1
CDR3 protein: CSASGRERNNTEAFF
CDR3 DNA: TGCAGTGCCAGTGGTCGGGAGCGGAACAACACTGAAGCTTTCTTT

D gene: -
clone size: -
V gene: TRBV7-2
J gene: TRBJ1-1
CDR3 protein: CASSLELSGNTEAFF
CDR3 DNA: TGTGCCAGCAGCTTAGAGCTAAGTGGCAATACTGAGGCTTTCTTT

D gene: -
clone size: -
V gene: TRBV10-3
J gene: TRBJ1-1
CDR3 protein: CASSGIGLYTEAYF
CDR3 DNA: TGTGCCAGCAGTGGGATAGGGCTGTACACTGAAGCTTACTTT

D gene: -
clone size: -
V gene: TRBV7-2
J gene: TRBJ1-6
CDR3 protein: CASSFRKLPGSSSIHF
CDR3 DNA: TGTGCCAGCAGCTTTCGGAAATTGCCAGGGAGCTCCTCCATCCACTTT

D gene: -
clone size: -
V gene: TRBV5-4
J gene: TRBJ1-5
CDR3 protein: CASSPARIGRQPQHF
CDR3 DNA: TGTGCCAGCAGCCCTGCGAGGATAGGACGTCAGCCCCAGCATTTT

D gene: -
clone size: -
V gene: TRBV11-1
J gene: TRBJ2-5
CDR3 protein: CATSRDIPQETQYF
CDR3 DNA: TGTGCCACCAGCAGAGATATTCCGCAAGAGACCCAGTACTTC

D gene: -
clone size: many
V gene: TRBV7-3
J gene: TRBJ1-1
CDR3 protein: CASSLTPGMNTEAFF
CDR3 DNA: TGTGCCAGCAGCTTAACTCCAGGGATGAACACTGAAGCTTTCTTT

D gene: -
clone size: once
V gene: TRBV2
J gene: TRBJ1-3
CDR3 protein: CASSEWVSGNTIYF
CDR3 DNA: TGTGCCAGCAGTGAATGGGTCTCTGGAAACACCATATATTTT

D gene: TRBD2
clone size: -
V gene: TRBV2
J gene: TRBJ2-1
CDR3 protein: CASSETGTSGYNEQFF
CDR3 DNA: TGTGCCAGCAGTGAAACCGGGACTAGCGGTTACAATGAGCAGTTCTTC

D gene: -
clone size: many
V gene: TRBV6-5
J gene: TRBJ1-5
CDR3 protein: CASRDDSNQPQHF
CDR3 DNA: TGTGCCAGCAGAGATGACAGCAATCAGCCCCAGCATTTT

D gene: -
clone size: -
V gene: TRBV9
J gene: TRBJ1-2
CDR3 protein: CASSVATDGGNGYTF
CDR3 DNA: TGTGCCAGCAGCGTAGCTACAGATGGGGGAAATGGCTACACCTTC

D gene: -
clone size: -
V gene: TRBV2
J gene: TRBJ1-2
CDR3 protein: CASSSTVYGYTF
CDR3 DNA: TGTGCCAGCAGTTCGACAGTCTATGGCTACACCTTC

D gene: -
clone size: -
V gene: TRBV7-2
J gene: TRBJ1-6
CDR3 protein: CASSVARGPDTQYLHF
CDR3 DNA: TGTGCCAGCAGCGTAGCGAGAGGCCCCGATACGCAGTATCTCCACTTT

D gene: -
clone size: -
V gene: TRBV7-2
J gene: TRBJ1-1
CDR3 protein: CASSLALTRNTEYFF
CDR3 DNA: TGTGCCAGCAGCTTAGCGCTAACTCGCAACACGGAGTATTTCTTT

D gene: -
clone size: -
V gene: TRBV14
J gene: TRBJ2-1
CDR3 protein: CASSVAGRGSYNEQFF
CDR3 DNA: TGTGCCAGCAGCGTAGCAGGTCGGGGCTCCTACAATGAGCAGTTCTTC

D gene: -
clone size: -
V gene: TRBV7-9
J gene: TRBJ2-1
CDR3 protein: CASGHGGTDGQDEQFF
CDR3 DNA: TGTGCCAGCGGGCACGGGGGCACAGACGGTCAGGATGAGCAGTTCTTC

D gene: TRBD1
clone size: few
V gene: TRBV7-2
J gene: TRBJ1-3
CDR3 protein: CASSLTGGTGNTIYF
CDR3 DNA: TGTGCCAGCAGCTTGACAGGGGGCACTGGAAACACCATATATTTT

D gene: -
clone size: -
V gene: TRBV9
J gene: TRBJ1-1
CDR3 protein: CASSVGVSRNPPHFF
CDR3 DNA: TGTGCCAGCAGCGTAGGGGTCTCGAGGAATCCGCCCCATTTCTTT